Detailed here is one TCR beta chain. What this receptor recognizes is not known. No base quality information exists; no much larger clone differs at one position. The trial excluded patients who had a history of autoimmune disease or were on systemic immunosuppression. Peripheral blood for TCR sequencing was collected from all dose cohorts at baseline, on cycle 4 day 1, and on cycle 7 day 1. The samples were drawn from a first-in-human, open-label, multicenter phase I dose-escalation trial of ivuxolimab. Adults with locally advanced or metastatic melanoma, renal cell carcinoma, hepatocellular carcinoma or head and neck squamous cell carcinoma were enrolled in the trial. Before TCR sequencing, CD4+ T cells and CD8+ T cells from peripheral blood were sorted into separate populations. This specimen belongs to a study of OX40 agonist ivuxolimab in advanced cancers. Notes on the research overall: Ivuxolimab was a fully human IgG2 agonistic monoclonal antibody targeting the costimulatory receptor OX40 (CD134). Partial responses occurred in three dose-escalation patients, of whom one had hepatocellular carcinoma and two had cutaneous melanoma. Peripheral TCRbeta sequencing aimed to test whether ivuxolimab altered TCR sequence diversity and caused clonal T-cell expansion. The paper describes the monotherapy dose-escalation part (N ≈ 49 patients) of the phase I trial of ivuxolimab. Of the roughly 52 dose-escalation patients, hepatocellular carcinoma was present in approximately 20, melanoma in about 15, renal cell carcinoma in 9 and head and neck cancer in 9. The dose-escalation cohort was almost 85% male with a mean age of approximately 60 years, ranging from roughly 23 to 80. Prior anti-PD-1, anti-PD-L1 or anti-CTLA-4 therapy was permitted, and 40% of dose-escalation patients had received checkpoint inhibitors. Intravenous ivuxolimab was administered to patients every 2 weeks at six dose levels: 0.01, 0.1, 0.3, 1.5, 3 and 10 mg/kg. Overall results and qualifications from the work: The antigen specificity of the peripheral T cells that underwent clonal expansion was not determined. In the 0.1-3.0 mg/kg groups, partial responders had among the lowest normalized peripheral clonal expansion, particularly in CD8+ T cells. After ivuxolimab, CD8+ T cells had more expanded clones than CD4+ T cells on average. Clonal expansion of both CD4+ and CD8+ blood T cells was observed from baseline to week 6 at doses 0.1 to 3.0 mg/kg. Low levels of normalized T-cell clonal expansion were also seen in some patients who did not respond.

The germline ends are 8 bases apart after V is trimmed by 6 bases and J by 2 bases. Inclusive of the bounding cysteine and phenylalanine, the CDR3 is 13 residues long. Only the CDR3 portion is preserved as DNA: 39 bases, with reading frame beginning at the first base. The germline V gene yields KGHSH for CDR1 and LQKENI for CDR2. Genomic DNA was isolated from the sorted cells so that the TCRbeta CDR3 region could be sequenced. The immunoSEQ Assay was used for sequencing of TCRbeta CDR3 regions. Drawn from immuneACCESS, this table holds only the in-frame rearrangements with V and J called that TCRdb kept. Clones are partly lost; checked studies trace under half to an unresolved V gene and leave the rest unexplained. This sample gives around 50,000 clones in total; roughly 89% of them show up just once. Roughly 31% of the sample is in the top ten clones.

The chain was built from TRBV18 and TRBJ2-1; a tentative D call is TRBD1 (6 bases match). The sequencing here drew on CD4+ or CD8+ T cells sorted from blood, taken in a trial of the OX40 agonist ivuxolimab. The origin of this receptor is an adult with an advanced solid tumor such as melanoma, head and neck, liver or kidney cancer. The CDR3: CASSWDTYNEQFF. In nucleotide form, the sequence is TGTGCCAGCTCCTGGGACACCTACAATGAGCAGTTCTTC.